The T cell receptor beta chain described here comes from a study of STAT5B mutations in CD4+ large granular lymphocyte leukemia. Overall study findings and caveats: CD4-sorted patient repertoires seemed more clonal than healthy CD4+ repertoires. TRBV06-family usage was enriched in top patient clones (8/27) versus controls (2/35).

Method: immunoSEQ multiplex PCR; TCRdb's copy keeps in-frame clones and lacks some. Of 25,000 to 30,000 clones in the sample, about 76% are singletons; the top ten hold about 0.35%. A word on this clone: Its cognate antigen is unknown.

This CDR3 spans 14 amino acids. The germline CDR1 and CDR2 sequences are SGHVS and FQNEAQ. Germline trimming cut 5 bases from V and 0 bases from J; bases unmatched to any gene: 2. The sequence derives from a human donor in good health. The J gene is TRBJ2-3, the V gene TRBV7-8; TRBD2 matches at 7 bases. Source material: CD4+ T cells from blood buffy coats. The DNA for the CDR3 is TGTGCCAGCAGCGGGGGGGTAAGCACAGATACGCAGTATTTT. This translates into CASSGGVSTDTQYF.